This note documents a single T cell receptor (beta chain) sequence. Its antigen is not identified. The data were taken from a study of breast tumors, draining lymph nodes, adjacent tissues. Findings of the study overall: Luminal-like breast cancer showed significantly greater tumor-nontumor repertoire similarity than basal-like breast cancer did. Tumor repertoires ranked between lymph nodes and nontumor tissue in diversity, with V and J gene preferences. Tumor T cell lymph node origin was a supported hypothesis, not proven. Findings are consistent with lymph node origin and intratumoral expansion of most tumor T cells.

The lymph nodes were axillary draining lymph nodes from breast cancer patients. TCRdb re-called the multiplex PCR reads through MiXCR, storing one row per CDR3 protein. Of approximately 230,000 distinct CDR3 sequences listed, approximately 36% were seen once; the top ten hold approximately 3.6%. This CDR3 has 14 amino acids. Germline-derived CDR1 and CDR2 are KGHSH and LQKENI. V lost 2 bases and J lost 6, with 11 bases in between. The sample taken for sequencing was axillary lymph node tissue. The chain carries TRBV18 and TRBJ2-4, with D maybe TRBD1 (6 bases). The sequence was obtained from a female donor with breast cancer. Some clones in this sample may be carry-over from other donors' samples. The CDR3 DNA follows: TGTGCCAGCTCACCAAGACAGGACCTAAACATTCAGTACTTC. This encodes CASSPRQDLNIQYF.